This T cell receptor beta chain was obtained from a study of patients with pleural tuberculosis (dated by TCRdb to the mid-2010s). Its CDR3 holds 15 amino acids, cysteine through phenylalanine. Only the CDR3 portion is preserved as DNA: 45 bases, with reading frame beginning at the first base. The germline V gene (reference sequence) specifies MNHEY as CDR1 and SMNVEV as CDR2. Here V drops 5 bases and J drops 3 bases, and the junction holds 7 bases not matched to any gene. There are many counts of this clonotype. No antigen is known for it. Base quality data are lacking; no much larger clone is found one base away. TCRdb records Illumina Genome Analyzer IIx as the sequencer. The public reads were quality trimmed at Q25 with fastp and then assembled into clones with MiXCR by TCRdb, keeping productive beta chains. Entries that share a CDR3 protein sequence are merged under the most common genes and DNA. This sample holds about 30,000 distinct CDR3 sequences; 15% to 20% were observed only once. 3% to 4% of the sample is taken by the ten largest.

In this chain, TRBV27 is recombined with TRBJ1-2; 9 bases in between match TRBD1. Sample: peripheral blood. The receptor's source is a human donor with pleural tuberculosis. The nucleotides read TGTGCCAGCAGTGCACAGGGGGCGCTTTACTATGGCTACACCTTC. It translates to CASSAQGALYYGYTF.